These 12 T cell receptor beta chains were all obtained from the same sample, sequenced in a study of vaccination and CD4 T cells after COVID-19. Documented treatment: roughly 10-day PBMC culture with coronavirus spike peptide pools or control peptides (ViraFEST assay). At the Johns Hopkins FTIC core, DNA taken from cultured CD4+ T cells was sequenced by way of the Oncomine TCR Beta short-read assay. Via MiXCR, TCRdb re-called the PCR reads, giving one row per CDR3 protein. Here the sample spans roughly 5,400 distinct CDR3 sequences, around 50% being singletons. Their target antigens are unknown. What was sequenced was CD4+ T cells from blood, cultured in vitro. The origin of the receptors is a human donor who had recovered from COVID-19.

This clonotype has just a few counts. This rearrangement joins TRBV5-1 to TRBJ1-2; TRBD1 aligns across 7 bases. Germline CDR1 and CDR2: SGHRS and YFSETQ. CDR3 length: 14 amino acids. With V trimmed by 6 bases and J by 4 bases, 9 bases remained unmatched. CDR3 region: CASKETGPLYGYTF. The CDR3 region has the DNA TGCGCCAGCAAGGAGACAGGGCCCCTCTATGGCTACACCTTC.

The chain joins TRBV25-1 to TRBJ1-1, with D possibly being TRBD1 (5 bases). The CDR3 consists of 12 residues. Germline-derived CDR1 and CDR2 are MGHDK and SYGVNS. V lost 5 bases and J lost 4, with 8 bases in between. The CDR3 is CASSYGGTEAFF. CDR3 coding DNA: TGTGCCAGCAGTTATGGGGGCACTGAAGCTTTCTTT. Full variable domain (rest looked up from reference TRBV25-1 and TRBJ1-1): EADIYQTPRYLVIGTGKKITLECSQTMGHDKMYWYQQDPGMELHLIHYSYGVNSTEKGDLSSESTVSRIRTEHFPLTLESARPSHTSQYLCASSYGGTEAFFGQGTRLTVV.

The chain joins TRBV20-1 to TRBJ2-7; 7 nucleotides align to TRBD2. CDR3 length: 13 amino acids. CDR1 is DFQATT, CDR2 SNEGSKA, per germline (reference sequence). J gave up 3 bases and V 3 bases, and 5 bases lay outside the gene matches. CDR3 sequence (DNA): TGCAGTGCTAGCGACGGGGGGATCTACGAGCAGTACTTC. The encoded protein is CSASDGGIYEQYF.

This chain uses TRBV28 with TRBJ1-6; D remains unclear. The germline V and J ends were trimmed by 2 bases and 4 bases, with 6 bases remaining between them. Germline lookup yields CDR1 MDHEN and CDR2 SYDVKM. This CDR3 comprises 14 residues. DNA for the CDR3: TGTGCCAGCAGTTTAGCACAGTATAATTCACCCCTCCACTTT. Encoded protein: CASSLAQYNSPLHF.

This chain links TRBV5-4 with TRBJ1-6; no reliable D call. The ends were cut back, 0 bases at V and 9 bases at J, with 10 bases in the middle. Germline CDR1 reads SGHNT; CDR2 reads YYREEE (reference sequence). CDR3 length equals 14 residues. The DNA of the CDR3 is TGTGCCAGCAGCTTGGGGGATACGGGTTCACCCCTCCACTTT. Translating it yields CASSLGDTGSPLHF.

This chain connects TRBV5-1 to TRBJ1-5; D is undetermined. The germline gives CDR1 SGHRS, CDR2 YFSETQ. Trimming shortened V by 5 bases and J by 1 base, and 7 bases separated the two germline ends. The CDR3 consists of 13 residues. The CDR3 here is CASRGGSNQPQHF. As DNA, the CDR3 is TGCGCCAGCAGAGGTGGGAGCAATCAGCCCCAGCATTTT.

The V and J genes are TRBV7-9 and TRBJ1-2; 7 nucleotides align to TRBD1. V gave up 5 bases and J gave up 6 bases; unmatched junction bases: 9. The CDR3 loop spans 14 amino acids. From germline, CDR1 is SEHNR and CDR2 FQNEAQ (reference sequence). This CDR3 is CASSVGQTRDGYTF. As DNA, the CDR3 is TGTGCCAGCAGCGTGGGACAGACCAGAGATGGCTACACCTTC. Supplemented by reference TRBV7-9 and TRBJ1-2, the full variable domain reads DTGVSQNPRHKITKRGQNVTFRCDPISEHNRLYWYRQTLGQGPEFLTYFQNEAQLEKSRLLSDRFSAERPKGSFSTLEIQRTEQGDSAMYLCASSVGQTRDGYTFGSGTRLTVV.

This chain joins TRBV20-1 and TRBJ1-2; 9 bases line up with TRBD1. This CDR3 has 13 amino acids. Germline loops: CDR1 DFQATT, CDR2 SNEGSKA (reference sequence). Trimming removed 6 bases from V and 1 base from J; junction bases left unmatched: 3. The CDR3 here is CSAYRGLNYGYTF. The CDR3 nucleotides are TGCAGTGCGTACAGGGGGCTTAACTATGGCTACACCTTC.

The J gene is TRBJ2-7, the V gene TRBV6-1, with D tentatively TRBD1 (6 bases). This CDR3 contains 12 residues. Germline-derived CDR1 and CDR2 are MNHNS and SASEGT. The V and J ends lost 7 bases and 2 bases respectively, with 9 bases between them. For the CDR3, the DNA is TGTGCCAGCAAACAGGGAGCCTACGAGCAGTACTTC. Amino acid sequence: CASKQGAYEQYF.

Worth noting for this clonotype: The junction departs from the called germline gene at one end, perhaps through a read error. The rearrangement uses TRBV5-6 and TRBJ1-3; tentatively, D is TRBD1 (5 bases). The germline V gene encodes CDR1 SGHDT and CDR2 YYEEEE. This CDR3 is 11 amino acids long. In DNA, the CDR3 is TGTGCCAGCAGCAGGGGAGGGGCGAGGGATTTT. This translates into CASSRGGARDF.

This chain connects TRBV6-5 to TRBJ1-2; D is uncertain. Germline CDR1 MNHEY, CDR2 SVGAGI. V was cut by 3 bases and J by 5 bases, with 4 bases left in between. The CDR3 is 11 residues long. DNA for the CDR3: TGTGCCAGCAGTTATGGGTATGGCTACACCTTC. This gives the protein CASSYGYGYTF.

This chain joins TRBV15 and TRBJ2-7; D perhaps matches TRBD1 (6 bases). Trimming took 0 bases from V and 2 from J, leaving 8 bases between them. The CDR3 spans 14 residues. Germline CDR1 and CDR2: LNHNV and YYDKDF (reference sequence). The CDR3 protein is CATSRDRDTYEQYF. The CDR3 bases are TGTGCCACCAGCAGAGACAGGGACACCTACGAGCAGTACTTC.